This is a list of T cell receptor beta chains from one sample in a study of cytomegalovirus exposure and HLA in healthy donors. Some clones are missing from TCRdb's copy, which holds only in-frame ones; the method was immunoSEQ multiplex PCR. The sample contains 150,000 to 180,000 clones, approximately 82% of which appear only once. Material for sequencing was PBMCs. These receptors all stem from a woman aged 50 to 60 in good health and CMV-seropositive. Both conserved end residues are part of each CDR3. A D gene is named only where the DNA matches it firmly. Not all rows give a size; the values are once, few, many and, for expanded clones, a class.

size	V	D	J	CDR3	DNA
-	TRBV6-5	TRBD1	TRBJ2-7	CASSSTGSSYEQYF	TGTGCCAGCAGCTCGACAGGGAGCTCCTACGAGCAGTACTTC
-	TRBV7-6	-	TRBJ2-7	CASSSDTLREQYF	TGTGCCAGCAGCTCGGACACGCTACGAGAGCAGTACTTC
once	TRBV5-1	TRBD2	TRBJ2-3	CASSFRAGSTDTQYF	TGCGCCAGCAGCTTTCGAGCGGGGAGCACAGATACGCAGTATTTT
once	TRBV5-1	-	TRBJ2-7	CASSLGDEQYF	TGCGCCAGCAGCTTGGGCGACGAGCAGTACTTC
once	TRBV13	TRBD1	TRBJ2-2	CASSLGGQGGNGELFF	TGTGCCAGCAGCTTAGGGGGACAGGGGGGGAACGGGGAGCTGTTTTTT
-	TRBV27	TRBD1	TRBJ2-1	CASSFRDRAGNEQFF	TGTGCCAGCAGTTTCAGGGACAGGGCGGGGAATGAGCAGTTCTTC
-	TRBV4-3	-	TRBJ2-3	CASSQEAQGKSTQYF	TGCGCCAGCAGCCAAGAAGCCCAGGGAAAGTCTACGCAGTATTTT
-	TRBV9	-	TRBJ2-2	CASSVQYTGELFF	TGTGCCAGCAGCGTTCAGTACACCGGGGAGCTGTTTTTT
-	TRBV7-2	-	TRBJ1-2	CASSLESQFHYGYTF	TGTGCCAGCAGCTTGGAGAGTCAGTTCCATTATGGCTACACCTTC
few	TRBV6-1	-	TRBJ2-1	CASSLDNEQFF	TGTGCCAGCAGCCTAGACAATGAGCAGTTCTTC
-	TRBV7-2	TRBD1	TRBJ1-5	CASSKNPRTGANQPQHF	TGTGCCAGCAGCAAAAACCCCAGGACAGGTGCAAATCAGCCCCAGCATTTT
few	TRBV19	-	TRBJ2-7	CASSIHQGEQYF	TGTGCCAGTAGTATTCATCAGGGCGAGCAGTACTTC
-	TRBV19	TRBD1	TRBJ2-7	CASSMGPGQGIHEQYF	TGTGCCAGTAGTATGGGGCCGGGACAGGGGATTCACGAGCAGTACTTC
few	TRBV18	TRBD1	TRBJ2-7	CASSLKTGNSYEQYF	TGTGCCAGCTCTCTGAAGACAGGGAATTCCTACGAGCAGTACTTC
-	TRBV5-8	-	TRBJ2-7	CASSFRLAPLVSLEQYF	TGTGCCAGCAGCTTCAGGCTAGCTCCCCTAGTTAGTCTCGAGCAGTACTTC
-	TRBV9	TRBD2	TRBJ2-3	CASARGTSGGSDTQYF	TGTGCCAGCGCTAGGGGGACTAGCGGGGGTTCAGATACGCAGTATTTT
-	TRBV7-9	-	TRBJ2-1	CASSGGTSPPGQFF	TGTGCCAGCAGCGGCGGGACTTCCCCACCTGGGCAGTTCTTC
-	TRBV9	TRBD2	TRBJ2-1	CASSVGGTSLSEQFF	TGTGCCAGCAGCGTAGGGGGGACTAGCCTGAGTGAGCAGTTCTTC
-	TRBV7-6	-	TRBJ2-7	CASSLAATTTYYEQYF	TGTGCCAGCAGCTTAGCCGCCACCACCACATACTACGAGCAGTACTTC